This TCR beta chain was recorded in a study of T cell changes during pregnancy in multiple sclerosis. Clones were sequenced by immunoSEQ multiplex PCR, and TCRdb holds only the in-frame ones, with some missing. The data contain about 87,000 clones, 90% to 95% of them singletons. This CDR3 comprises 15 residues. Germline V CDR1 and CDR2: SQVTM, ANQGSEA. V was cut by 5 bases and J by 5 bases, with 21 bases left in between. Sequenced here: peripheral blood, sampled in the third trimester of pregnancy. The clonotype originates from a female donor in good health, enrolled as a control in a pregnancy study. The chain combines TRBV29-1 with TRBJ2-5; the D gene is possibly TRBD2 (5 bases). The CDR3 DNA is TGCAGCGTTTCCCCCCACCTTCGGCCGGGGGAGACCCAGTACTTC. It yields the protein CSVSPHLRPGETQYF. Full variable domain (outside the CDR3, taken from reference TRBV29-1 and TRBJ2-5): SAVISQKPSRDICQRGTSLTIQCQVDSQVTMMFWYRQQPGQSLTLIATANQGSEATYESGFVIDKFPISRPNLTFSTLTVSNMSPEDSSIYLCSVSPHLRPGETQYFGPGTRLLVL.